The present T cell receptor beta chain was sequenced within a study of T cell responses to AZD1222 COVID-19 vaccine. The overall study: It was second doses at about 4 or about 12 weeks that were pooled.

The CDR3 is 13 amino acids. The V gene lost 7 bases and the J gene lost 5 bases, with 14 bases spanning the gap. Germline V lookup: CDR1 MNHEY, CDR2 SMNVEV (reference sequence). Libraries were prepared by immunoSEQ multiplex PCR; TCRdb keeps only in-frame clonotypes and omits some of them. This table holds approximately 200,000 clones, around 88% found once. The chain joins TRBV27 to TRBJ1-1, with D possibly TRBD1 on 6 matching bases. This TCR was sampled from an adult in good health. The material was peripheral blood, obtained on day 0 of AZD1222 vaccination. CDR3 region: CASTPGRGTEAFF. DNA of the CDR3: TGTGCCAGCACCCCGGGGAGGGGGACTGAAGCTTTCTTT.